This record covers a single T cell receptor beta chain. Its antigen is as yet unknown. The data are from a study of CXCR3-negative and CXCR3-positive naive CD8 T cells. The study's findings and limits: Diversity in memory CD8+ cells fell much lower than the comparably high levels seen in both naive subsets.

Germline lookup yields CDR1 SQVTM and CDR2 ANQGSEA. The CDR3 has 12 amino acids. 5' RACE that incorporated UMI labels was used to prepare the TRB cDNA libraries. TCRdb re-called the 5' RACE reads; one entry per CDR3 protein, DNA not given. In total, the table holds some 10,000 distinct CDR3 sequences. This chain links TRBV29-1 with TRBJ1-1. This clonotype was sampled from a human donor in good health. Some clones in this sample may be carry-over from other donors' samples. Material for sequencing was naive CXCR3- CD8+ T cells from blood. Indicated subset: CD45RO-CCR7+CD27+CD95- naive CD8+ T cells lacking CXCR3 (TNR3-). This CDR3 is CSVEGLNTEAFF.